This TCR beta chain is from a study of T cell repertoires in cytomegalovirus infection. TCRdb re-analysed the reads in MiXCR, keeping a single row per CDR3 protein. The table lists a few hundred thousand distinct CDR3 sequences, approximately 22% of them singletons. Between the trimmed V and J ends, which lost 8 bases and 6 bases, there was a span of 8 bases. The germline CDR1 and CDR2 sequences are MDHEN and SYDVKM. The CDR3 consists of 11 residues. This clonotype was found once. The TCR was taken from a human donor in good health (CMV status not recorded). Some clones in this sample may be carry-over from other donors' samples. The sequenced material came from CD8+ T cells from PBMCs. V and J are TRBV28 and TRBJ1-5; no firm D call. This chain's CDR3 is CASGRIQPQHF. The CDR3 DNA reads TGTGCCAGCGGACGGATTCAGCCCCAGCATTTT.